These T cell receptor beta chains were read from a single sample in a study of T cell repertoires in cytomegalovirus infection. These TCRs' antigens remain unknown. A single record per CDR3 protein comes from TCRdb applying MiXCR to the reads. The data show tens of thousands of distinct CDR3 sequences, 25% to 30% seen once. The sample consisted of CD8+ T cells from cultured PBMCs, taken from culture after CMV antigen stimulation. These receptors were obtained from a human donor in good health (CMV status not recorded). Some clones in this sample may be carry-over from other donors' samples. The CDR3 runs from the conserved cysteine through the conserved F or W. Fields, in order: D gene, V gene, J gene, clone size, CDR3 protein, CDR3 DNA. D genes are given only for firm matches. Where a row states a size, it is once, few, many or the class of an expanded clone; other rows omit it.

d_call: .; v_call: TRBV19; j_call: TRBJ2-3; clone_size: .; cdr3_aa: CASSNPWMSSTDTQYF; cdr3_nt: TGTGCCAGTAGCAATCCCTGGATGTCTAGCACAGATACGCAGTATTTT
d_call: .; v_call: TRBV18; j_call: TRBJ1-1; clone_size: few; cdr3_aa: CASSPPLGHTEAFF; cdr3_nt: TGTGCCAGCTCACCACCCCTGGGGCACACTGAAGCTTTCTTT
d_call: .; v_call: TRBV12-3/TRBV12-4; j_call: TRBJ2-1; clone_size: .; cdr3_aa: CASSSYSYSYNEQFF; cdr3_nt: TGTGCCAGCAGTTCCTACAGTTACTCCTACAATGAGCAGTTCTTC
d_call: TRBD2; v_call: TRBV20-1; j_call: TRBJ2-7; clone_size: .; cdr3_aa: CSASTSGGYEQYF; cdr3_nt: TGCAGTGCTAGTACTAGCGGGGGCTACGAGCAGTACTTC
d_call: .; v_call: TRBV4-1; j_call: TRBJ2-7; clone_size: once; cdr3_aa: CASSHLGHDLFYEQYF; cdr3_nt: TGCGCCAGCAGCCACTTGGGACACGACCTTTTCTACGAGCAGTACTTC
d_call: .; v_call: TRBV19; j_call: TRBJ1-5; clone_size: .; cdr3_aa: CASSISEGASQPQHF; cdr3_nt: TGTGCCAGTAGTATTAGTGAGGGTGCGAGTCAGCCCCAGCATTTT
d_call: .; v_call: TRBV12-3/TRBV12-4; j_call: TRBJ2-3; clone_size: few; cdr3_aa: CASRSSGTGTDTQYF; cdr3_nt: TGTGCCAGCAGATCGTCCGGGACTGGCACAGATACGCAGTATTTT
d_call: TRBD2; v_call: TRBV12-3/TRBV12-4; j_call: TRBJ2-3; clone_size: many; cdr3_aa: CASIAGIAGGVDTQYF; cdr3_nt: TGTGCCAGCATCGCGGGAATAGCGGGAGGGGTCGATACGCAGTATTTT
d_call: .; v_call: TRBV11-2; j_call: TRBJ2-6; clone_size: few; cdr3_aa: CASSLAGSSGYSGANVLTF; cdr3_nt: TGTGCCAGCAGCTTAGCAGGGTCAAGCGGGTACTCTGGGGCCAACGTCCTGACTTTC
d_call: .; v_call: TRBV7-9; j_call: TRBJ1-1; clone_size: few; cdr3_aa: CASSLVLGVEAFF; cdr3_nt: TGTGCCAGCAGCTTAGTTCTCGGGGTTGAAGCTTTCTTT
d_call: TRBD1; v_call: TRBV11-2; j_call: TRBJ2-1; clone_size: many; cdr3_aa: CASSLTGGLEQFF; cdr3_nt: TGTGCCAGCAGCTTAACAGGGGGACTTGAGCAGTTCTTC
d_call: TRBD1; v_call: TRBV2; j_call: TRBJ1-1; clone_size: .; cdr3_aa: CASDRYGTGGANTEAFF; cdr3_nt: TGTGCCAGCGACCGTTATGGGACAGGGGGCGCGAACACTGAAGCTTTCTTT
d_call: TRBD2; v_call: TRBV14; j_call: TRBJ2-2; clone_size: .; cdr3_aa: CASSQGPSGPYTEELFF; cdr3_nt: TGTGCCAGCAGCCAAGGCCCTAGCGGGCCATACACCGAGGAGCTGTTTTTT
d_call: TRBD2; v_call: TRBV7-6; j_call: TRBJ2-1; clone_size: few; cdr3_aa: CASSPPGGTFDHEQFF; cdr3_nt: TGTGCCAGCAGCCCACCGGGGGGAACCTTCGACCATGAGCAGTTCTTC
d_call: TRBD2; v_call: TRBV2; j_call: TRBJ2-7; clone_size: .; cdr3_aa: CASSGLAGDYEQYF; cdr3_nt: TGTGCCAGCAGTGGACTAGCGGGAGACTACGAGCAGTACTTC
d_call: .; v_call: TRBV12-3/TRBV12-4; j_call: TRBJ2-5; clone_size: few; cdr3_aa: CASSLLIETQYF; cdr3_nt: TGTGCCAGCAGTTTATTAATAGAGACCCAGTACTTC
d_call: TRBD2; v_call: TRBV7-2; j_call: TRBJ2-1; clone_size: few; cdr3_aa: CASSRPGLAINEQFF; cdr3_nt: TGTGCCAGCAGCCGCCCGGGACTAGCGATCAATGAGCAGTTCTTC
d_call: .; v_call: TRBV6-1; j_call: TRBJ2-7; clone_size: few; cdr3_aa: CASSEEDGTSYEQYF; cdr3_nt: TGTGCCAGCAGTGAGGAGGACGGAACCTCCTACGAGCAGTACTTC
d_call: TRBD1; v_call: TRBV7-2; j_call: TRBJ1-1; clone_size: many; cdr3_aa: CASSLTGTDTEAFF; cdr3_nt: TGTGCCAGCAGCTTAACAGGGACAGACACTGAAGCTTTCTTT
d_call: .; v_call: TRBV12-3/TRBV12-4; j_call: TRBJ1-2; clone_size: .; cdr3_aa: CASSLAGRDRSYGYTF; cdr3_nt: TGTGCCAGCAGTTTAGCGGGTAGGGATCGAAGCTATGGCTACACCTTC
d_call: TRBD2; v_call: TRBV6-5; j_call: TRBJ2-6; clone_size: .; cdr3_aa: CASSYSEVAGGLVVDSGANVLTF; cdr3_nt: TGTGCCAGCAGTTACTCAGAGGTAGCGGGAGGCCTAGTTGTTGACTCTGGGGCCAACGTCCTGACTTTC
d_call: .; v_call: TRBV7-2; j_call: TRBJ1-1; clone_size: few; cdr3_aa: CASSFGWGRSTEAFF; cdr3_nt: TGTGCCAGCAGCTTCGGCTGGGGTAGGAGCACTGAAGCTTTCTTT
d_call: .; v_call: TRBV6-5; j_call: TRBJ1-6; clone_size: many; cdr3_aa: CASSPRGSYNSPLHF; cdr3_nt: TGTGCCAGCAGTCCCCGGGGGTCCTATAATTCACCCCTCCACTTT
d_call: TRBD1; v_call: TRBV5-4; j_call: TRBJ2-7; clone_size: many; cdr3_aa: CASSPGTGGYEQYF; cdr3_nt: TGTGCCAGCAGCCCCGGGACAGGGGGTTACGAGCAGTACTTC
d_call: .; v_call: TRBV4-3; j_call: TRBJ1-1; clone_size: .; cdr3_aa: CASSQVRLGNTEAFF; cdr3_nt: TGCGCCAGCAGCCAAGTTAGATTGGGGAACACTGAAGCTTTCTTT
d_call: .; v_call: TRBV7-6; j_call: TRBJ2-1; clone_size: few; cdr3_aa: CASSFGDYNEQFF; cdr3_nt: TGTGCCAGCAGCTTTGGGGATTACAATGAGCAGTTCTTC
d_call: .; v_call: TRBV19; j_call: TRBJ1-2; clone_size: .; cdr3_aa: CASKRTTGADSNYGYTF; cdr3_nt: TGTGCCAGTAAAAGGACGACGGGGGCCGACTCCAACTATGGCTACACCTTC
d_call: TRBD1; v_call: TRBV7-2; j_call: TRBJ2-1; clone_size: few; cdr3_aa: CASSLGDRVYNEQFF; cdr3_nt: TGTGCCAGCAGCTTAGGGGACAGGGTGTACAATGAGCAGTTCTTC
d_call: .; v_call: TRBV2; j_call: TRBJ2-7; clone_size: once; cdr3_aa: CASMDNSYEQYF; cdr3_nt: TGTGCCAGCATGGACAACTCCTACGAGCAGTACTTC
d_call: .; v_call: TRBV12-3/TRBV12-4; j_call: TRBJ1-2; clone_size: many; cdr3_aa: CASSLTVNYGYTF; cdr3_nt: TGTGCCAGCAGCCTGACAGTTAACTATGGCTACACCTTC
d_call: TRBD2; v_call: TRBV4-3; j_call: TRBJ2-7; clone_size: few; cdr3_aa: CASSQTGTSYEQYF; cdr3_nt: TGCGCCAGCAGCCAAACTGGGACTAGCTACGAGCAGTACTTC
d_call: .; v_call: TRBV6-1; j_call: TRBJ2-1; clone_size: .; cdr3_aa: CASYLTPHPGSYNEQFF; cdr3_nt: TGTGCCAGCTATCTAACCCCCCACCCGGGTTCCTACAATGAGCAGTTCTTC